The clone carrying this T cell receptor beta chain was observed a few times. The V gene's germline CDR1 is MGHRA and CDR2 YSYEKL. V dropped 2 bases and J dropped 5; count of bases not matched to a gene: 5. This CDR3 region has 15 residues. This sample is part of a study of T cell repertoires in cytomegalovirus infection. MiXCR, run by TCRdb on the reads, gives a single entry per CDR3 protein. The sample shows around 120,000 distinct CDR3 sequences, roughly 9% of them seen only once. The specimen was PBMCs. The chain has TRBV4-1 and TRBJ2-5; 10 bases map to TRBD1. The TCR was taken from a human donor in good health (CMV status not recorded). Some clones in this sample may be carry-over from other donors' samples. The CDR3 DNA reads as TGCGCCAGCAGCCAAAGGACAGGGGGGGCGGAGACCCAGTACTTC. It translates to CASSQRTGGAETQYF.